The rows below give T cell receptor beta chains drawn from one sample of a study of T cell repertoires in cytomegalovirus infection. Each CDR3 protein is one row after TCRdb ran MiXCR on the reads. The table records fewer than 300,000 distinct CDR3 sequences, over 20% of them present only once. Sequenced sample: PBMCs. These receptors were obtained from a human donor in good health (CMV status not recorded). Some clones in this sample may be carry-over from other donors' samples. Both conserved end residues are part of each CDR3.

j_call | v_call | cdr3_aa
TRBJ2-6 | TRBV7-4 | CASNRREGSGANVLTF
TRBJ1-6 | TRBV19 | CASSIANRIGNSPLHF
TRBJ2-5 | TRBV15 | CATSSPGTHTGETQYF
TRBJ2-2 | TRBV11-2 | CASRQGRSGELFF
TRBJ2-5 | TRBV29-1 | CSVRGGKETQYF
TRBJ2-3 | TRBV20-1 | CSSGDYPTDTQYF
TRBJ2-2 | TRBV7-2 | CASSVGGTGELFF
TRBJ2-3 | TRBV19 | CASSDIADSTDTQYF
TRBJ2-1 | TRBV7-2 | CASSAGLSSYNEQFF
TRBJ2-7 | TRBV7-2 | CASSFGFSGGYEQYF
TRBJ2-6 | TRBV27 | CASSRRGRESGANVLTF
TRBJ1-2 | TRBV24-1 | CATSDPGTGEVYGYTF
TRBJ1-2 | TRBV28 | CASTILPGQTNYGYTF
TRBJ1-1 | TRBV7-2 | CASSINRAQGTEAFF
TRBJ1-1 | TRBV4-3 | CASSHIQAAEAFF
TRBJ1-1 | TRBV7-8 | CASSRRQGAWNTEAFF
TRBJ2-5 | TRBV11-2 | CASSPQRGLQETQYF
TRBJ1-5 | TRBV5-6 | CASSQMAIGNQPQHF
TRBJ2-7 | TRBV28 | CASRPGGAPYEQYF
TRBJ2-5 | TRBV7-9 | CASSSEVTAPLSF
TRBJ2-5 | TRBV7-3 | CASSYGTGTFGSGETQYF
TRBJ2-7 | TRBV12-3/TRBV12-4 | CASSSSGTYYEQYF
TRBJ1-4 | TRBV7-4 | CASSSGQYEKLFF
TRBJ1-4 | TRBV7-8 | CASSLVVPGVGEKLFF
TRBJ1-2 | TRBV20-1 | CSARDRREGAEGYTF
TRBJ2-7 | TRBV12-3/TRBV12-4 | CASSLVRGGYEQYF
TRBJ2-3 | TRBV7-2 | CASSYQFWGTQYF
TRBJ1-1 | TRBV7-2 | CASSLGPANTEAFF
TRBJ2-7 | TRBV20-1 | CSASAGGGLSYEQYF
TRBJ2-2 | TRBV5-1 | CASSLTQGEGGELFF
TRBJ2-7 | TRBV19 | CASSTYEQYF
TRBJ2-7 | TRBV14 | CASSQKLAVYEQYF
TRBJ2-7 | TRBV7-9 | CASSSFKTDEQYF
TRBJ1-2 | TRBV12-3/TRBV12-4 | CASSSFQGRDGYTF
TRBJ2-1 | TRBV29-1 | CSVDPNIGRINEQFF
TRBJ2-5 | TRBV12-3/TRBV12-4 | CASRLAGQETQYF
TRBJ2-5 | TRBV11-2 | CASSSYEQGRETQYF
TRBJ2-2 | TRBV12-5 | CASGLNSGVNTGELFF
TRBJ1-1 | TRBV7-2 | CASSGNIRNAEAFF
TRBJ1-1 | TRBV7-6 | CASRQDRGQMGTEAFF
TRBJ1-4 | TRBV7-9 | CASSLFQANEKLFF
TRBJ2-3 | TRBV2 | CASSEATADTQYF
TRBJ2-7 | TRBV7-2 | CASSSGPPREQYF
TRBJ1-5 | TRBV28 | CASSLGGTRQPQHF
TRBJ2-2 | TRBV7-8 | CASSLRPSIRTGELFF